Listed here are 25 T cell receptor beta chains from one sample, sequenced in a study of a mutant IDH1 vaccine in newly diagnosed glioma. Clones were read by immunoSEQ multiplex PCR, and TCRdb kept only the in-frame ones, dropping some. The table includes about 38,000 clones, roughly 76% detected once. These receptors lack a known antigen. This sample's time point: week 23, last vaccination. Each dose delivered 300 ug of mutant IDH1 20-mer peptide subcutaneously with imiquimod. Sequenced material: PBMCs, taken from a glioma patient whose treatment included an IDH1 peptide vaccine. Receptors were obtained from a man between 35 and 55 years old with glioma.

The chain is built from TRBV27 and TRBJ2-5; tentatively, D is TRBD1 or TRBD2 (6 bases each). Trimming cost V 4 bases and J 1 base, with 19 bases left between them. In germline, CDR1 is MNHEY, CDR2 SMNVEV (reference sequence). This CDR3 is built from 17 residues. CDR3 sequence: CASSSWAGQGFQETQYF. For the CDR3, the DNA is TGTGCCAGCAGTTCCTGGGCGGGGCAGGGGTTCCAAGAGACCCAGTACTTC.

This rearrangement joins TRBV4-1 to TRBJ2-5, with D unclear. The CDR3 has 15 residues. The V end lost 0 bases, the J end lost 1 base, and 9 bases lay between the germline ends. Looked up from germline, CDR1 is MGHRA and CDR2 is YSYEKL. Written as DNA, the CDR3 is TGCGCCAGCAGCCAAGAGTCCACGCTCCAAGAGACCCAGTACTTC. It yields the protein CASSQESTLQETQYF.

The V gene is TRBV6-1, the J gene TRBJ2-1; D is uncertain. Germline V CDR1 and CDR2: MNHNS, SASEGT. Trimming removed 9 bases at V and 3 bases at J, with 15 bases between. The CDR3 extends over 14 amino acids. The CDR3 DNA reads as TGTGCCAGTGTGGCACAGCGACACTACAATGAGCAGTTCTTC. Its translation: CASVAQRHYNEQFF.

This chain connects TRBV5-5 to TRBJ1-1; D call uncertain. Germline V gene data show CDR1 as SGHKS and CDR2 as YYEKEE (reference sequence). The CDR3 sequence is 14 residues long. Trimming cost V 4 bases and J 6 bases, with 16 bases left between them. CDR3 bases: TGTGCCAGCAGCATCCTGGCCACAACCGCTGAAGCTTTCTTT. This sequence encodes CASSILATTAEAFF.

The gene calls are TRBV10-2 and TRBJ1-4; D gene unclear. The CDR3 spans 11 residues. V lost 6 bases to trimming and J lost 5 bases, with 4 bases between them. CDR1 WSHSY and CDR2 SAAADI come from the germline V gene. The CDR3 is CASRFNEKLFF. CDR3 nucleotide sequence: TGCGCCAGCAGGTTCAATGAAAAACTGTTTTTT.

This clone has just a few counts. The chain carries TRBV19 and TRBJ1-5, with D possibly matching TRBD1 (6 bases). Per germline, CDR1 LNHDA and CDR2 SQIVND (reference sequence). The CDR3 runs 15 residues. The germline V and J ends were trimmed by 3 bases and 3 bases, with 12 bases remaining between them. The CDR3, as DNA: TGTGCCAGTAGTATGGGAGGGGGGAACAATCAGCCCCAGCATTTT. Residues: CASSMGGGNNQPQHF.

The chain uses TRBV19 and TRBJ2-7; 8 bases line up with TRBD1. The V segment lost 5 bases and the J segment 0 bases; nucleotides outside the gene matches: 9. The CDR3 totals 16 residues. Germline V gene data show CDR1 as LNHDA and CDR2 as SQIVND (reference sequence). This CDR3 reads CASSSPSDRASYEQYF. CDR3 DNA sequence: TGTGCCAGTAGTTCTCCTTCGGACAGGGCCTCCTACGAGCAGTACTTC.

This chain joins TRBV13 and TRBJ2-1; 14 bases align to TRBD2. V shed 4 bases and J 0 bases; nucleotides not matched to a gene: 5. The germline CDR1 and CDR2 sequences are PRHDT and FYEKMQ (reference sequence). CDR3 length equals 18 residues. The chain's CDR3 is CASSYGTSGGYSYNEQFF. The CDR3 DNA sequence: TGTGCCAGCAGCTACGGGACTAGCGGGGGTTACTCCTACAATGAGCAGTTCTTC.

V and J are TRBV29-1 and TRBJ2-3; 9 positions agree with TRBD2. The CDR3 runs to 16 residues. The trim removed 4 bases at V and 4 bases at J, leaving 12 bases unmatched. The V gene's germline CDR1 is SQVTM and CDR2 ANQGSEA. CDR3 residues: CSVAGGLAGYADTQYF. The CDR3 DNA reads TGCAGCGTTGCGGGGGGGCTAGCGGGGTATGCAGATACGCAGTATTTT.

The V and J genes are TRBV19 and TRBJ2-2, with no clear D. This CDR3 region has 14 residues. Germline CDR1 reads LNHDA; CDR2 reads SQIVND (reference sequence). Trimming left V 4 bases short and J 0 bases short, with 6 bases between. This CDR3 reads CASSSRPNTGELFF. The CDR3 nucleotides read TGTGCCAGTAGTAGTCGTCCGAACACCGGGGAGCTGTTTTTT.

Here the CDR3 DNA reads TGTGCCAGCCGGGGTCCTGGAAACACCATATATTTT. Its protein is CASRGPGNTIYF. This chain uses TRBV14 with TRBJ1-3; D gene unclear. There are 12 residues in the CDR3. Trimming took off 8 bases at V and 2 bases at J, with 7 bases between the two ends. The germline gives CDR1 SGHDN, CDR2 FVKESK.

The chain combines TRBV7-9 with TRBJ1-2; 11 nucleotides line up with TRBD1. J gave up 7 bases and V 5 bases, and 9 bases lay outside the gene matches. The germline CDR1 and CDR2 sequences are SEHNR and FQNEAQ (reference sequence). This CDR3 is built from 15 residues. CDR3 in amino acids: CASSTTGTGGVGYTF. In DNA form, the CDR3 reads TGTGCCAGCAGCACAACCGGGACAGGGGGTGTTGGCTACACCTTC.

The gene calls are TRBV6-5 and TRBJ1-5, with TRBD1 as a possible D gene (6 bases). Germline CDR1 reads MNHEY; CDR2 reads SVGAGI. The CDR3 consists of 16 residues. The ends were cut back, 4 bases at V and 2 bases at J, with 15 bases in the middle. CDR3 in DNA: TGTGCCAGCAGTTCCTTACAGGGAAGGGGCAATCAGCCCCAGCATTTT. Residues: CASSSLQGRGNQPQHF.

About this clone itself: Other DNA sequences in this sample translate to the same CDR3. The chain joins TRBV7-9 to TRBJ2-7; D remains ambiguous. With 8 bases removed from V and 1 base from J, the gap between germline ends came to 9 bases. The CDR3 consists of 12 residues. Germline V gene sequence: CDR1 SEHNR, CDR2 FQNEAQ (reference sequence). This CDR3 is CASGDGSYEQYF. Written as DNA, the CDR3 is TGTGCCAGCGGTGACGGGTCCTACGAGCAGTACTTC.

The rearrangement links TRBV6-5 to TRBJ2-3; D is unresolved. The CDR3 covers 14 residues. V lost 8 bases to trimming and J lost 4 bases, with 16 bases between them. Germline V CDR1 and CDR2: MNHEY, SVGAGI. Here the CDR3 DNA reads TGTGCCAGCTCGAAATGGTTTTCTCCAGATACGCAGTATTTT. Translated, it gives CASSKWFSPDTQYF.

The chain uses TRBV18 and TRBJ1-5, with D unresolved. The V end lost 5 bases, the J end lost 5 bases, and 13 bases lay between the germline ends. This CDR3 region has 14 residues. Germline V gene lookup returns CDR1 KGHSH and CDR2 LQKENI. Here the CDR3 DNA reads TGTGCCAGCTCATTAGACGGAGCGGATCAGCCCCAGCATTTT. Translation gives CASSLDGADQPQHF.

V is TRBV6-5 and J is TRBJ1-1; D not certain. The germline CDR1 and CDR2 sequences are MNHEY and SVGAGI. The CDR3 extends over 15 amino acids. V dropped 10 bases and J dropped 0 bases, with 18 bases sitting between them. CDR3 region: CATRRVGVMNTEAFF. For the CDR3, the DNA is TGTGCCACCCGCCGGGTCGGGGTAATGAACACTGAAGCTTTCTTT.

In this sample, this clone turned up once. The chain is built from TRBV6-5 and TRBJ1-2; 9 bases match TRBD1. Germline V lookup: CDR1 MNHEY, CDR2 SVGAGI. The CDR3 is made up of 14 amino acids. Trimming removed 6 bases from V and 1 base from J; junction bases left unmatched: 3. CDR3 amino acids: CASRRDRVNYGYTF. The CDR3 bases are TGTGCCAGCAGAAGGGACAGGGTTAACTATGGCTACACCTTC.

The chain links TRBV19 to TRBJ2-7; a weak D match, TRBD2 (5 bases). The CDR3 has 15 residues. Germline V gene lookup returns CDR1 LNHDA and CDR2 SQIVND (reference sequence). The V and J ends lost 7 bases and 0 bases respectively, with 16 bases between them. CDR3 nucleotide sequence: TGTGCCAGTAACCTAGCAGAGGACTCCTCCTACGAGCAGTACTTC. Encoded protein: CASNLAEDSSYEQYF.

J is TRBJ2-2 and V is TRBV25-1, with D perhaps matching TRBD1 or TRBD2 (5 bases each). V lost 5 bases, J lost 0 bases, and 10 bases lay in between. The CDR3 is 15 amino acids. Germline V gene sequence: CDR1 MGHDK, CDR2 SYGVNS. The CDR3 bases are TGTGCCAGCAGTAGGGACGGTCCGAACACCGGGGAGCTGTTTTTT. It translates to CASSRDGPNTGELFF. Full variable domain (rest looked up from reference TRBV25-1 and TRBJ2-2): EADIYQTPRYLVIGTGKKITLECSQTMGHDKMYWYQQDPGMELHLIHYSYGVNSTEKGDLSSESTVSRIRTEHFPLTLESARPSHTSQYLCASSRDGPNTGELFFGEGSRLTVL.

The chain recombines TRBV4-1 with TRBJ1-2, with 7 bases aligning to TRBD1. Trimming cost V 4 bases and J 2 bases; bases outside gene matches: 4. From germline, CDR1 is MGHRA and CDR2 YSYEKL. CDR3 length: 14 amino acids. CDR3 protein: CASSPGQTNYGYTF. As DNA, the CDR3 is TGCGCCAGCAGCCCGGGACAGACGAACTATGGCTACACCTTC.

Only a few counts were recorded for this clone. The gene calls are TRBV19 and TRBJ1-1; the D is unclear. The germline gives CDR1 LNHDA, CDR2 SQIVND (reference sequence). V lost 1 base to trimming and J lost 1 base, with 7 bases between them. This CDR3 has 14 amino acids. This CDR3 reads CASSIAPGNTEAFF. The CDR3 bases are TGTGCCAGTAGTATAGCTCCGGGGAACACTGAAGCTTTCTTT.

This clone was counted once. DNA of the CDR3: TGTGCCTGCCAAGTGGACAGTCAAGAGACCCAGTACTTC. As protein: CACQVDSQETQYF. This chain connects TRBV30 to TRBJ2-5, with D tentatively TRBD1 (6 bases). From germline, CDR1 is GTSNPN and CDR2 SVGIG (reference sequence). Trimming took 6 bases from V and 2 from J, leaving 13 bases between them. The CDR3 sequence is 13 residues long.

V usage is TRBV7-2 and J usage is TRBJ1-2; D is unclear. The germline CDR1 and CDR2 sequences are SGHTA and FQGNSA. The CDR3 covers 15 residues. V dropped 1 base and J dropped 3 bases, with 12 bases sitting between them. DNA of the CDR3: TGTGCCAGCAGCTTAGACCGCAGTTCCTACTATGGCTACACCTTC. This sequence encodes CASSLDRSSYYGYTF.

This chain joins TRBV5-1 and TRBJ2-5; 7 bases map to TRBD2. V lost 1 base to trimming and J lost 1 base; unmatched junction nucleotides: 1. The CDR3 spans 14 residues. Germline V CDR1 and CDR2: SGHRS, YFSETQ. The CDR3 protein is CASSLWGGQETQYF. As DNA, the CDR3 is TGCGCCAGCAGCTTGTGGGGGGGCCAAGAGACCCAGTACTTC.